What follows describes a single T cell receptor (beta chain). As yet, its antigen is unknown. These data are taken from a study of cytomegalovirus exposure and HLA in healthy donors. The study, taken as a whole, reports: Within the 120 or so validation repertoires, first-cohort TCR clusters tended to co-occur, according to a later analysis. There were 160 or so TCR beta chains listed as cytomegalovirus-associated. Rare TCR sequences predominated, though certain public TCRs were found in many donors. Reports showed the classifier diagnosing cytomegalovirus status with high specificity and sensitivity.

The CDR3 is 15 residues long. CDR1 and CDR2 from the germline V gene are SGHTA and FQGNSA. J lost 8 bases, V lost 6 bases, and 6 bases had no gene match. Libraries were prepared by immunoSEQ multiplex PCR; TCRdb keeps only in-frame clonotypes and omits some of them. Counted here are about 240,000 clones, approximately 84% occurring once; the ten biggest clones make up 1% to 1.5%. This chain uses TRBV7-2 with TRBJ2-1; 14 nucleotides agree with TRBD2. Material for sequencing was PBMCs. The sequence derives from a woman younger than 45 in good health and CMV-seropositive. CDR3 loop: CASSSGTSGRDEQFF. CDR3 bases: TGTGCCAGCAGTTCCGGGACTAGCGGGAGAGATGAGCAGTTCTTC.